Sequencing of this T cell receptor (beta chain) was carried out in a study of T cells in narcolepsy. Measured with immunoSEQ multiplex PCR; TCRdb has only the in-frame clones, and not every one. The data hold about 33,000 clones, with approximately 80% observed a single time. Findings and caveats of the study: Some memory CD4+ repertoires had no autoreactive clone sequences. Reportedly, autoreactive clonotypes were serially detected in patients' blood but not controls'. Same-patient CSF and blood CD4+ T cell clonotypes included HCRT-specific and TRIB2-specific autoreactive ones.

Of note for this clone: The antigen is undetermined.

V dropped 2 bases and J dropped 0 bases, with 6 bases sitting between them. CDR3 length: 14 residues. CDR1 is SGHDT, CDR2 YYEEEE, per germline. This rearrangement joins TRBV5-6 to TRBJ1-3; D is unclear. The clonotype originates from a human donor with narcolepsy. Material for sequencing was CD45RA- memory CD4+ T cells from PBMCs. In DNA form, the CDR3 reads TGTGCCAGCAGCTTCCGACTCTCTGGAAACACCATATATTTT. This gives the protein CASSFRLSGNTIYF.